This TCR beta chain was observed in a study of identical twins. Findings of the study overall: Invariant populations such as MAIT and iNKT cells could partly muddle zero-insertion analyses. Models, which agreed with sharing between unrelated individuals, nonetheless underestimated the out-of-frame TCR alpha sharing seen in monozygotic twins.

To note about this clonotype: What it binds is unknown.

A universal primer site was incorporated via template switching, and the cDNA contained unique molecular identifiers. A single record per CDR3 protein comes from TCRdb applying MiXCR to the 5' RACE reads. The table records hundreds of thousands of distinct CDR3 sequences, roughly 24% of them present only once. This CDR3 contains 14 residues. Trimming took 2 bases from V and 8 from J, leaving 12 bases between them. Germline V gene sequence: CDR1 MNHEY, CDR2 SVGAGI. In addition, the sample was reused for a study of T cells expressing NK-cell markers. That report notes: TCR beta repertoires came from sorted CD3+CD56+NKG2C+, CD3+CD56+NKG2C- and CD3+CD56-NKG2C+ T cells.

This chain joins TRBV6-5 and TRBJ1-4; TRBD1 is a possible D gene (5 bases). Material: CD4+ T cells sorted from blood. The receptor was isolated from a woman aged 18 to 35 in good health. Here the CDR3 DNA reads TGTGCCAGCAGTTACCAGGGCCCAGAGGAAAAACTGTTTTTT. It encodes CASSYQGPEEKLFF.